What follows are 10 T cell receptor beta chains derived from one specimen sequenced in a study of cytomegalovirus exposure and HLA in healthy donors. PCR employed 60 Vbeta and 13 Jbeta primers. Assay: immunoSEQ multiplex PCR; the TCRdb copy retains only in-frame clones and omits some. The sample comprises over 100,000 clones, 63% of which are singletons, and 9% to 10% rests with the top ten. Sequenced: PBMCs. Source of these receptors: a man in his forties in good health and CMV-seropositive.

In this sample, this clone turned up a few times. V and J are TRBV7-9 and TRBJ2-5, with TRBD1 identical over 11 bases. The CDR3 consists of 16 residues. V trimming: 4 bases; J trimming: 1 base; junction bases outside the gene matches: 5. From germline, CDR1 is SEHNR and CDR2 FQNEAQ (reference sequence). The CDR3 bases are TGTGCCAGCAGCTATAGGACAGGGGGCCCCCAAGAGACCCAGTACTTC. It is translated as CASSYRTGGPQETQYF.

The chain is built from TRBV5-6 and TRBJ2-1; 11 bases align to TRBD2. With V trimmed by 4 bases and J by 8 bases, 11 bases remained unmatched. CDR3 length equals 16 residues. Germline lookup yields CDR1 SGHDT and CDR2 YYEEEE. This chain's CDR3 is CASSRTSGSNIDEQFF. The CDR3 DNA reads as TGTGCCAGCAGCCGAACTAGCGGGAGTAATATCGATGAGCAGTTCTTC.

The V call is TRBV6-1, the J call TRBJ1-1; 8 bases are a match to TRBD1. The germline CDR1 and CDR2 sequences are MNHNS and SASEGT. The V and J ends lost 4 bases and 6 bases, in that order; junction bases with no gene match: 10. The CDR3 sequence is 15 residues long. This CDR3 reads CASSAPPGGIAEAFF. DNA for the CDR3: TGTGCCAGCAGTGCGCCTCCAGGGGGCATCGCTGAAGCTTTCTTT.

This sequence joins TRBV29-1 and TRBJ1-1, with 10 nucleotides matching TRBD1. The germline CDR1 and CDR2 sequences are SQVTM and ANQGSEA. V lost 0 bases to trimming and J lost 7 bases; unmatched junction nucleotides: 5. This CDR3 is built from 14 residues. The DNA of the CDR3 is TGCAGCGTTGAAGAGGGGACAGGGGCTAGTGAAGCTTTCTTT. Its translation is CSVEEGTGASEAFF. Together with reference TRBV29-1 and TRBJ1-1, the CDR3 gives the full variable domain: SAVISQKPSRDICQRGTSLTIQCQVDSQVTMMFWYRQQPGQSLTLIATANQGSEATYESGFVIDKFPISRPNLTFSTLTVSNMSPEDSSIYLCSVEEGTGASEAFFGQGTRLTVV.

This clone was detected a few times. V usage is TRBV5-1 and J usage is TRBJ1-1; TRBD1 is a possible D gene (5 bases). This CDR3 contains 13 residues. The V and J ends lost 5 bases and 6 bases respectively, with 14 bases between them. Germline values: CDR1 SGHRS, CDR2 YFSETQ. CDR3 region: CASRPEGASEAFF. DNA for the CDR3: TGCGCCAGCAGGCCAGAAGGGGCATCTGAAGCTTTCTTT.

The V gene is TRBV27, the J gene TRBJ2-3; 8 bases line up with TRBD2. CDR1 MNHEY and CDR2 SMNVEV come from the germline V gene (reference sequence). Germline trimming cut 5 bases from V and 2 bases from J; bases unmatched to any gene: 9. The CDR3 covers 16 residues. The CDR3: CASSLTTSAYTDTQYF. In DNA form, the CDR3 reads TGTGCCAGCAGTCTGACGACTAGCGCCTACACAGATACGCAGTATTTT.

This clone was detected a few times. The V and J genes are TRBV15 and TRBJ2-5; the match to TRBD2 covers 9 bases. The CDR3 extends over 16 amino acids. Germline V gene data show CDR1 as LNHNV and CDR2 as YYDKDF (reference sequence). The trim removed 1 base at V and 4 bases at J, leaving 7 bases unmatched. The CDR3 sequence is CATSRGGRSGGETQYF. CDR3 DNA: TGTGCCACCAGCAGAGGAGGGCGTAGCGGGGGAGAGACCCAGTACTTC.

V gene TRBV7-3 combines with J gene TRBJ1-6; tentative D call: TRBD1 (5 bases). V was cut by 3 bases and J by 4 bases, with 7 bases left in between. The CDR3 runs 14 residues. The V gene's germline CDR1 is SGHTA and CDR2 FQGTGA. This CDR3 is CASSFQGYNSPLHF. DNA for the CDR3: TGTGCCAGCAGCTTCCAGGGATATAATTCACCCCTCCACTTT.

This clone was observed a handful of times. J is TRBJ1-4 and V is TRBV28; the D is unclear. The CDR3 is made up of 12 amino acids. Trimming stripped 6 bases from V and 6 bases from J, with 8 bases between. Per germline, CDR1 MDHEN and CDR2 SYDVKM. The CDR3: CASSLQYEKLFF. CDR3 bases: TGTGCCAGCAGCCTGCAGTATGAAAAACTGTTTTTT.

This clone was detected a few times. The chain has TRBV11-2 and TRBJ2-2, with 9 bases lining up with TRBD1. CDR1 SGHAT and CDR2 FQNNGV come from the germline V gene. The CDR3 consists of 15 residues. V trimming: 6 bases; J trimming: 4 bases; junction bases outside the gene matches: 6. The CDR3 loop is CASRRNRGRTGELFF. CDR3 DNA sequence: TGTGCCAGCAGACGAAACAGGGGGCGCACCGGGGAGCTGTTTTTT.